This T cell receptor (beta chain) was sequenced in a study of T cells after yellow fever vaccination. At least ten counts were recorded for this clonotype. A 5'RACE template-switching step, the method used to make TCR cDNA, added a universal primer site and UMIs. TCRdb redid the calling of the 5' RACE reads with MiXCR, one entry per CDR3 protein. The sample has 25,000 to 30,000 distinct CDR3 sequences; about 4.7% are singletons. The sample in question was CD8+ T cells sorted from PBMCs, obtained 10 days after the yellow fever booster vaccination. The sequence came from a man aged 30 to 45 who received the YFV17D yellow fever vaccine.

CDR3 loop: CASSSKAHEQYF. The DNA for the CDR3 is TGTGCCAGCAGCTCCAAGGCCCACGAGCAGTACTTC. The chain couples TRBV7-2 to TRBJ2-7, with D unclear. CDR3 length equals 12 residues. The germline V gene encodes CDR1 SGHTA and CDR2 FQGNSA. With 4 bases removed from V and 5 bases from J, the gap between germline ends came to 9 bases.